This T cell receptor beta chain is from a study of response to subunit inactivated influenza vaccine. Each CDR3 protein is one row after TCRdb ran MiXCR on the RT-PCR reads. Of 500,000 to 550,000 distinct CDR3 sequences listed, roughly 7.6% are singletons. The V gene lost 1 base and the J gene lost 2 bases, with 12 bases spanning the gap. The CDR3 contains 14 residues. The germline gives CDR1 DFQATT, CDR2 SNEGSKA (reference sequence). Remarks on this clonotype: Its antigen is still unknown.

Study results and limitations: The study's authors posited that every seasonal influenza vaccination enlists few new T cells.

The origin of this receptor is a man aged 50 to 69 who received an inactivated influenza vaccine. The material sequenced was PBMCs from blood, taken 23 months after vaccination. The chain has TRBV20-1 and TRBJ2-7, with a possible D match to TRBD2 (6 bases). The CDR3, as DNA: TGCAGTGCTAGAGCCGGGGCGGGGCCCTACGAGCAGTACTTC. Protein product: CSARAGAGPYEQYF.